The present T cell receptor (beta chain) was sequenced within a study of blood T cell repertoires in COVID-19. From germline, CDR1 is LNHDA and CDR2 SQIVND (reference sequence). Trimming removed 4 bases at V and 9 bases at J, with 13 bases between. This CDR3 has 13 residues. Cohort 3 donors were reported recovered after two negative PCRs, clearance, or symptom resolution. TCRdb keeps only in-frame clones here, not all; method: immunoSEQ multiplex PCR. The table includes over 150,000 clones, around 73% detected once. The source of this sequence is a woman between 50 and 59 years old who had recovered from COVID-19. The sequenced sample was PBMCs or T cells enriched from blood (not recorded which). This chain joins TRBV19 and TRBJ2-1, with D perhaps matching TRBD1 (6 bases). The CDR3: CASSSRQAPEQFF. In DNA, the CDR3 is TGTGCCAGTAGTAGCAGACAGGCACCTGAGCAGTTCTTC.